A single T cell receptor (beta chain) is shown here with its context. Antigen specificity is unknown. This entry belongs to a study of early stage breast cancer tumors. Study summary: ER+/PR+/HER2- status applied to about 75% of the 16 invasive breast tumors. Regarding the study as a whole: Enriched TCRB sequences shared across patients were mostly commonly generated sequences. In 14 of 16 patients, blood comparison separated tumor from normal breast. Tumors had around 2.3-fold higher T cell density than normal breast.

This CDR3 spans 14 amino acids. Per the germline V gene, CDR1 is SGHRS and CDR2 is YFSETQ. V dropped 0 bases and J dropped 1 base, with 7 bases sitting between them. Assay: immunoSEQ multiplex PCR; the TCRdb copy retains only in-frame clones and omits some. This sample has about 72,000 clones, with more than 65% found just once. This chain connects TRBV5-1 to TRBJ2-5; tentatively, D is TRBD2 (5 bases). The clonotype comes from a person between 55 and 69 years old with breast cancer. Sequencing input: blood. The CDR3 is CASSLGGSQETQYF. Here the CDR3 DNA reads TGCGCCAGCAGCTTGGGAGGGTCCCAAGAGACCCAGTACTTC. The entire variable domain, with the rest obtained from reference TRBV5-1 and TRBJ2-5, is as follows: KAGVTQTPRYLIKTRGQQVTLSCSPISGHRSVSWYQQTPGQGLQFLFEYFSETQRNKGNFPGRFSGRQFSNSRSEMNVSTLELGDSALYLCASSLGGSQETQYFGPGTRLLVL.